This entry concerns a single TCR beta chain. TCRdb re-called the RT-PCR reads with MiXCR, one entry per CDR3 protein. This sample carries approximately 220,000 distinct CDR3 sequences, 38% of them seen once, and the ten largest clones take around 10%. Germline loops: CDR1 MNHEY, CDR2 SVGEGT. Trimming removed 6 bases at V and 10 bases at J, with 21 bases between. This CDR3 has 14 residues. This sample is part of a study of patients and donors after allogeneic stem cell transplantation. The sequencing sample was made of blood, either unsorted or a sorted T cell fraction (not recorded which). The rearrangement links TRBV6-2 or TRBV6-3 to TRBJ1-2, with D unclear. This sequence was found in a human donor who was either an allogeneic HSCT recipient or a stem cell or donor lymphocyte infusion donor (not recorded which). It is not recorded whose cells these are; they may come from a transplant donor. The CDR3 spells CASRIPGSFSVYTF. Here the CDR3 DNA reads TGTGCCAGCAGAATACCTGGGAGTTTCTCAGTCTACACCTTC.